This paragraph reports one T cell receptor (beta chain). Its matching antigen is unknown. This sample was included in a study of spatial heterogeneity in lung cancer. Study in general: A consistent excess of beta-chain over alpha-chain sequences was detected.

As to time point: sample taken at primary tumor resection. Extraction of whole RNA from tumor, nontumor lung or frozen PBMC preceded unsorted sequencing. In TCRdb, the 5' RACE reads were re-called with MiXCR into one record per CDR3 protein. The sample includes some 9,300 distinct CDR3 sequences, about 50% of them seen just once. The study, taken as a whole, reports: Intratumoral expanded alpha and beta TCR counts were found to track tumor mutation counts.

Trimming stripped 2 bases from V and 7 bases from J, with 9 bases between. The length of the CDR3 is 13 residues. Germline V lookup: CDR1 SGHKS, CDR2 YYEKEE (reference sequence). Sequenced here: lung tumor tissue, sampled at surgery. This TCR was sampled from a female donor with early-stage non-small cell lung cancer. The V gene is TRBV5-5, the J gene TRBJ2-2; the D gene is possibly TRBD1 (6 bases). As DNA, the CDR3 is TGTGCCAGCAGCTTAAGACAGGACGGGGAGCTGTTTTTT. It yields the protein CASSLRQDGELFF.